The rows below give T cell receptor beta chains drawn from one sample of a study of shared clonotypes between healthy human individuals. Here immunoSEQ multiplex PCR was the method, and the copy in TCRdb shows in-frame clones only, minus some. Of fewer than 1 million clones in the sample, 95% to 97% were seen once. Sequencing used naive CD8+ T cells sorted from blood. These receptors all stem from a young man in good health. Both conserved end residues are part of each CDR3. Fields, in order: CDR3 length, J gene, D gene, clone size, V gene, CDR3 protein, CDR3 DNA. The D gene is left open where the match is weak. A clone size is listed for some rows: how often the clone was seen (once, few, many), or a class if it is expanded.

CDR3 length: 13; J gene: TRBJ2-7; D gene: NA; clone size: NA; V gene: TRBV9; CDR3 protein: CASSVAPPYEQYF; CDR3 DNA: TGTGCCAGCAGCGTAGCCCCACCTTACGAGCAGTACTTC
CDR3 length: 15; J gene: TRBJ2-7; D gene: TRBD1; clone size: NA; V gene: TRBV9; CDR3 protein: CASSVSWDRAREQYF; CDR3 DNA: TGTGCCAGCAGCGTATCCTGGGACAGGGCGAGGGAGCAGTACTTC
CDR3 length: 15; J gene: TRBJ2-1; D gene: TRBD2; clone size: NA; V gene: TRBV9; CDR3 protein: CASSVSSGRAIEQFF; CDR3 DNA: TGTGCCAGCAGCGTATCGAGCGGGAGGGCCATTGAGCAGTTCTTC
CDR3 length: 14; J gene: TRBJ2-5; D gene: NA; clone size: NA; V gene: TRBV12-5; CDR3 protein: CASGVTGAQETQYF; CDR3 DNA: TGTGCTAGTGGTGTGACCGGGGCCCAAGAGACCCAGTACTTC
CDR3 length: 16; J gene: TRBJ1-2; D gene: NA; clone size: NA; V gene: TRBV27; CDR3 protein: CASSLSIAGSGYGYTF; CDR3 DNA: TGTGCCAGCAGTTTATCGATCGCAGGGTCGGGCTATGGCTACACCTTC
CDR3 length: 14; J gene: TRBJ2-7; D gene: NA; clone size: NA; V gene: TRBV7-2; CDR3 protein: CASSSSGTFYEQYF; CDR3 DNA: TGTGCCAGCAGCTCCTCCGGGACTTTCTACGAGCAGTACTTC
CDR3 length: 15; J gene: TRBJ2-7; D gene: NA; clone size: NA; V gene: TRBV7-8; CDR3 protein: CASSLGITSRYEQYF; CDR3 DNA: TGTGCCAGCAGCTTAGGCATCACTAGCCGTTACGAGCAGTACTTC
CDR3 length: 11; J gene: TRBJ2-7; D gene: NA; clone size: NA; V gene: TRBV10-3; CDR3 protein: CAIKGDYEQYF; CDR3 DNA: TGTGCCATCAAGGGCGACTACGAGCAGTACTTC
CDR3 length: 15; J gene: TRBJ2-7; D gene: NA; clone size: NA; V gene: TRBV9; CDR3 protein: CASSVALGGGDEQYF; CDR3 DNA: TGTGCCAGCAGCGTAGCTTTGGGGGGAGGTGACGAGCAGTACTTC
CDR3 length: 14; J gene: TRBJ2-3; D gene: NA; clone size: NA; V gene: TRBV9; CDR3 protein: CASSVVGGTDTQYF; CDR3 DNA: TGTGCCAGCAGCGTAGTTGGTGGCACAGATACGCAGTATTTT
CDR3 length: 13; J gene: TRBJ1-2; D gene: NA; clone size: NA; V gene: TRBV11-2; CDR3 protein: CASSLGGAYGYTF; CDR3 DNA: TGTGCCAGCAGCTTAGGGGGGGCCTATGGCTACACCTTC
CDR3 length: 12; J gene: TRBJ2-3; D gene: NA; clone size: NA; V gene: TRBV6-5; CDR3 protein: CASSYGVDTQYF; CDR3 DNA: TGTGCCAGCAGTTATGGCGTAGATACGCAGTATTTT
CDR3 length: 15; J gene: TRBJ2-2; D gene: TRBD2; clone size: NA; V gene: TRBV28; CDR3 protein: CASSWREGYTGELFF; CDR3 DNA: TGTGCCAGCAGCTGGCGGGAGGGCTACACCGGGGAGCTGTTTTTT
CDR3 length: 15; J gene: TRBJ2-5; D gene: NA; clone size: NA; V gene: TRBV15; CDR3 protein: CATSRDKGTGETQYF; CDR3 DNA: TGTGCCACCAGCAGAGATAAGGGAACGGGGGAGACCCAGTACTTC
CDR3 length: 15; J gene: TRBJ1-2; D gene: TRBD1; clone size: NA; V gene: TRBV28; CDR3 protein: CASSLLAQGAYGYTF; CDR3 DNA: TGTGCCAGCAGTTTATTAGCCCAGGGGGCCTATGGCTACACCTTC
CDR3 length: 11; J gene: TRBJ2-5; D gene: NA; clone size: NA; V gene: TRBV7-9; CDR3 protein: CASSPSVAQYF; CDR3 DNA: TGTGCCAGCAGCCCATCAGTGGCCCAGTACTTC
CDR3 length: 17; J gene: TRBJ2-2; D gene: NA; clone size: NA; V gene: TRBV5-1; CDR3 protein: CASSPGALERGTGELFF; CDR3 DNA: TGCGCCAGCAGCCCCGGGGCGCTTGAGAGGGGCACCGGGGAGCTGTTTTTT
CDR3 length: 14; J gene: TRBJ2-1; D gene: NA; clone size: NA; V gene: TRBV27; CDR3 protein: CASSLIGPGNEQFF; CDR3 DNA: TGTGCCAGCAGTTTAATAGGGCCAGGGAATGAGCAGTTCTTC
CDR3 length: 13; J gene: TRBJ2-7; D gene: TRBD2; clone size: NA; V gene: TRBV6-5; CDR3 protein: CASSSSGRGEQYF; CDR3 DNA: TGTGCCAGCAGTTCAAGCGGGAGAGGCGAGCAGTACTTC
CDR3 length: 16; J gene: TRBJ2-3; D gene: NA; clone size: NA; V gene: TRBV11-2; CDR3 protein: CASSSSPGGPADTQYF; CDR3 DNA: TGTGCCAGCAGCTCGTCCCCTGGGGGGCCTGCAGATACGCAGTATTTT
CDR3 length: 14; J gene: TRBJ1-5; D gene: NA; clone size: once; V gene: TRBV27; CDR3 protein: CASSLSYEREPQHF; CDR3 DNA: TGTGCCAGCAGTTTATCGTACGAAAGGGAGCCCCAGCATTTT
CDR3 length: 16; J gene: TRBJ1-2; D gene: NA; clone size: NA; V gene: TRBV29-1; CDR3 protein: CSVSLTTGPDVYGYTF; CDR3 DNA: TGCAGCGTTAGTCTTACCACGGGGCCTGACGTCTATGGCTACACCTTC
CDR3 length: 13; J gene: TRBJ2-3; D gene: NA; clone size: NA; V gene: TRBV7-9; CDR3 protein: CASSLVGTDTQYF; CDR3 DNA: TGTGCCAGCAGCTTAGTAGGTACAGATACGCAGTATTTT
CDR3 length: 14; J gene: TRBJ2-7; D gene: NA; clone size: NA; V gene: TRBV19; CDR3 protein: CASSIGGTGREQYF; CDR3 DNA: TGTGCCAGTAGTATAGGCGGGACCGGGAGAGAGCAGTACTTC
CDR3 length: 16; J gene: TRBJ2-1; D gene: NA; clone size: NA; V gene: TRBV27; CDR3 protein: CASSLDRTSSYNEQFF; CDR3 DNA: TGTGCCAGCAGTTTAGACAGGACGAGCTCCTACAATGAGCAGTTCTTC
CDR3 length: 16; J gene: TRBJ1-5; D gene: NA; clone size: NA; V gene: TRBV27; CDR3 protein: CASSLSAYSSNQPQHF; CDR3 DNA: TGTGCCAGCAGTTTATCGGCTTATAGTAGCAATCAGCCCCAGCATTTT